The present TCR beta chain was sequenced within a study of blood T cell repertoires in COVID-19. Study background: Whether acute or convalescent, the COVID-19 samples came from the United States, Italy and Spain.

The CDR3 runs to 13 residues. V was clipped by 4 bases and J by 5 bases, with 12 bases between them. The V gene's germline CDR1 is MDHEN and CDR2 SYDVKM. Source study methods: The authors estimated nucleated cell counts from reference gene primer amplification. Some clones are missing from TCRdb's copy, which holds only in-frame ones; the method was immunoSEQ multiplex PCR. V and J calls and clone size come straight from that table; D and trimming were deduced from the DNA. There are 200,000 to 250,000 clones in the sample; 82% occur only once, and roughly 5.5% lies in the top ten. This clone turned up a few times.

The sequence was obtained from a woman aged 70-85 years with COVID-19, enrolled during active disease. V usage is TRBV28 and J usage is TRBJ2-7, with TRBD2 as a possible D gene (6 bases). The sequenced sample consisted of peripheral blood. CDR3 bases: TGTGCCAGCAGTTCAGCGGGTTCCGACGAGCAGTACTTC. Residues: CASSSAGSDEQYF.